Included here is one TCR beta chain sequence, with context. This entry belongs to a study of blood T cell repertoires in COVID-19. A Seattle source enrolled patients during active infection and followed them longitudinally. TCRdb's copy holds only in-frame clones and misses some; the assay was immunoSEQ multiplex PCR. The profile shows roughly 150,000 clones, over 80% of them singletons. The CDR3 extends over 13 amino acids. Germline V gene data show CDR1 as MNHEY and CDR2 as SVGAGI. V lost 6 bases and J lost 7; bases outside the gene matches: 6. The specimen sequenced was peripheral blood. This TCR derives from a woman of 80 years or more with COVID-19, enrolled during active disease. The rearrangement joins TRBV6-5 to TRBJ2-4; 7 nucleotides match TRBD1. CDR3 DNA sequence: TGTGCCAGCAGCCTTGACAGGGAGAACATTCAGTACTTC. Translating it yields CASSLDRENIQYF.